This TCR beta chain derives from a study of blood T cell repertoires in COVID-19. Study as a whole: Sources were T cells, B-cell-depleted T cells, or PBMCs; the material itself was cDNA or gDNA.

Data came from immunoSEQ multiplex PCR; TCRdb stores just in-frame clones and leaves some out. The data show roughly 160,000 clones, 88% seen once. J lost 4 bases, V lost 4 bases, and 5 bases had no gene match. This CDR3 has 14 amino acids. Germline V gene lookup returns CDR1 SGHNT and CDR2 YYREEE (reference sequence). The genes are TRBV5-4 and TRBJ2-5; 9 nucleotides match TRBD2. Material for sequencing was peripheral blood. The clonotype originates from a man aged 45-65 years who had recovered from COVID-19. CDR3: CASSGGGAGETQYF. CDR3 nucleotide sequence: TGTGCCAGCAGCGGCGGGGGGGCTGGAGAGACCCAGTACTTC.